One sample yielded the 7 T cell receptor beta chains listed below, sequenced in a study of monozygotic twins with cystic fibrosis. Generated by immunoSEQ multiplex PCR, the TCRdb table keeps only in-frame clones and is missing some. In the table there are roughly 10,000 clones, about 96% of which are singletons. The specimen sequenced was blood. These receptors were collected from a boy younger than 18 with cystic fibrosis.

The chain is built from TRBV7-9 and TRBJ2-7; 9 positions match TRBD1. CDR1 and CDR2 (germline): SEHNR, FQNEAQ (reference sequence). J gave up 2 bases and V 4 bases, and 3 bases lay outside the gene matches. The CDR3 extends over 14 amino acids. DNA of the CDR3: TGTGCCAGCAGCTCCGGGACAGGGACCTACGAGCAGTACTTC. Residues: CASSSGTGTYEQYF. Full variable domain (rest looked up from reference TRBV7-9 and TRBJ2-7): DTGVSQNPRHKITKRGQNVTFRCDPISEHNRLYWYRQTLGQGPEFLTYFQNEAQLEKSRLLSDRFSAERPKGSFSTLEIQRTEQGDSAMYLCASSSGTGTYEQYFGPGTRLTVT.

The chain recombines TRBV18 with TRBJ1-6; a weak D match, TRBD1 (6 bases). The CDR3 loop spans 15 amino acids. V was clipped by 4 bases and J by 3 bases, with 10 bases between them. Germline V gene lookup returns CDR1 KGHSH and CDR2 LQKENI. The CDR3 loop is CASSLKGGYNSPLHF. The CDR3 DNA sequence: TGTGCCAGCTCACTAAAAGGGGGCTATAATTCACCCCTCCACTTT.

This clone was seen just once. The V call is TRBV27, the J call TRBJ1-5, with 7 nucleotides matching TRBD1. The trim removed 5 bases at V and 0 bases at J, leaving 7 bases unmatched. CDR3 length: 16 amino acids. In germline, CDR1 is MNHEY, CDR2 SMNVEV (reference sequence). DNA for the CDR3: TGTGCCAGCAGTCCGCTAAACAGGGGTAGCAATCAGCCCCAGCATTTT. It translates to CASSPLNRGSNQPQHF.

The genes are TRBV6-5 and TRBJ2-3; 7 nucleotides line up with TRBD2. The CDR3 is 15 residues long. V was pared by 8 bases and J by 2 bases, with 10 bases of the junction left unmatched. CDR1 and CDR2 from the germline V gene are MNHEY and SVGAGI. The CDR3 loop is CASREEAFFTDTQYF. The CDR3 bases are TGTGCCAGCCGGGAGGAAGCCTTTTTCACAGATACGCAGTATTTT.

V is TRBV15 and J is TRBJ1-1, with 7 bases aligning to TRBD1. Unmatched junction bases numbered 6, after V lost 5 bases and J lost 0 bases. Germline CDR1 is LNHNV and CDR2 is YYDKDF (reference sequence). The CDR3 loop spans 15 amino acids. CDR3 loop: CATSVDRDMNTEAFF. The CDR3 bases are TGTGCCACCAGCGTAGACAGGGACATGAACACTGAAGCTTTCTTT.

The chain joins TRBV7-2 to TRBJ1-5; D might be TRBD1 (5 bases). The ends were cut back, 0 bases at V and 3 bases at J, with 9 bases in the middle. The CDR3 consists of 15 residues. CDR1 and CDR2 (germline): SGHTA, FQGNSA. CDR3 residues: CASSLATGNNQPQHF. Written as DNA, the CDR3 is TGTGCCAGCAGCTTAGCCACAGGTAACAATCAGCCCCAGCATTTT.

The gene calls are TRBV10-3 and TRBJ1-2; possible D gene TRBD1, 5 bases. Per germline, CDR1 ENHRY and CDR2 SYGVKD. CDR3 size: 14 residues. V was cut by 3 bases and J by 0 bases, with 8 bases left in between. The CDR3 reads CAISDRDTNYGYTF. CDR3 nucleotide sequence: TGTGCCATCAGTGACAGGGATACTAACTATGGCTACACCTTC.